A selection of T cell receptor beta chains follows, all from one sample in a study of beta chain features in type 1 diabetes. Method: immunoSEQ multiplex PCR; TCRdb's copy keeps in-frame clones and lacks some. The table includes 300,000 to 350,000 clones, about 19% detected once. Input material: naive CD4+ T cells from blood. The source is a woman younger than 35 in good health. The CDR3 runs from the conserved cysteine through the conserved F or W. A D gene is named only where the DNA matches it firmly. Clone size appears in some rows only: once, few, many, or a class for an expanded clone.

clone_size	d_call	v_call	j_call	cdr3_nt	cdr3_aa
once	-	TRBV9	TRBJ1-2	TGTGCCAGCAGCGTAGAGCCAGGGGCTAACTATGGCTACACCTTC	CASSVEPGANYGYTF
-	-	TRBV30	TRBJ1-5	TGTGCCTGGAGTGTACGGGGTAGCAATCAGCCCCAGCATTTT	CAWSVRGSNQPQHF
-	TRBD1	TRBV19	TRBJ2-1	TGTGCCAGTAGTTCGGACAGGGCAACCTACAATGAGCAGTTCTTC	CASSSDRATYNEQFF
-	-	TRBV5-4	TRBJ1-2	TGTGCCAGCAGCCAGGACAGAAACTATGGCTACACCTTC	CASSQDRNYGYTF
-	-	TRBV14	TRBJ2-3	TGTGCCAGCAGCCAAGGACAGGCCCGCACAGATACGCAGTATTTT	CASSQGQARTDTQYF
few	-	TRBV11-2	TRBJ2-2	TGTGCCAGCAGCTTACAGGGGACGCGGGCCGGGGAGCTGTTTTTT	CASSLQGTRAGELFF
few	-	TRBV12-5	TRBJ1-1	TGTGCTAGTGGTCTAGGGACACTAGACACTGAAGCTTTCTTT	CASGLGTLDTEAFF
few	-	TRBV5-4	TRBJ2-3	TGTGCCAGCAGTTATACAGTACAGGGGGGCGGGGGAGATACGCAGTATTTT	CASSYTVQGGGGDTQYF
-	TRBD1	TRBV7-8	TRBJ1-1	TGTGCCAGCAGCCGATCGACAGGGGCAAACACTGAAGCTTTCTTT	CASSRSTGANTEAFF
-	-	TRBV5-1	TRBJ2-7	TGCGCCAGCAGCTTGTTGGGTTGGGGAGCCTACGAGCAGTACTTC	CASSLLGWGAYEQYF
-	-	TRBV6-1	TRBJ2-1	TGTGCCAGCAGTGAATTAGAGACCTACAATGAGCAGTTCTTC	CASSELETYNEQFF
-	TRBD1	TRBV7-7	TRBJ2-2	TGTGCTAGCAGCTCCTCCACAGGGGCGAGGACCGGGGAGCTGTTTTTT	CASSSSTGARTGELFF
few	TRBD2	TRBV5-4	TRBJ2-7	TGTGCCAGCAGCTGGGGGGGGAAGCAGCCCTACGAGCAGTACTTC	CASSWGGKQPYEQYF
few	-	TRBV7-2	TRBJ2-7	TGTGCCAGCAGCTTAGGCGGCAGTGCCTACGAGCAGTACTTC	CASSLGGSAYEQYF
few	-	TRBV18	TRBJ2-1	TGTGCCAGCTCACCCCCAAGCCTTAGCAATGAGCAGTTCTTC	CASSPPSLSNEQFF
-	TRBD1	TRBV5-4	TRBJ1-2	TGTGCCAGCAGAAGTCAGCCCGGGACAGCTTACTATGGCTACACCTTC	CASRSQPGTAYYGYTF
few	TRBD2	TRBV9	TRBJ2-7	TGTGCCAGCAGCCCCCTAGCGGGCGTCTCCTACGAGCAGTACTTC	CASSPLAGVSYEQYF
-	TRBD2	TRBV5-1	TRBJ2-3	TGCGCCAGCAGCTTACTAGCGGGGGGGCAAGATACGCAGTATTTT	CASSLLAGGQDTQYF
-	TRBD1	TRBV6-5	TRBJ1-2	TGTGCCAGCAAGAAGAGGACAGGCCAAAGCTATGGCTACACCTTC	CASKKRTGQSYGYTF
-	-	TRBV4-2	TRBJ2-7	TGTGCCAGCAGCCAAGGGAGTTCCTACGAGCAGTACTTC	CASSQGSSYEQYF
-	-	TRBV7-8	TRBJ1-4	TGTGCCAGCAGCTTAAGACAGAGAAATGAAAAACTGTTTTTT	CASSLRQRNEKLFF
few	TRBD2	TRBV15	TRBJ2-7	TGTGCCACCAGCAGAGCGAAGAGCGGGGGGCATTCCTACGAGCAGTACTTC	CATSRAKSGGHSYEQYF
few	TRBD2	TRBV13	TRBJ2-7	TGTGCCAGCAGCCGGACTAGCGGGAGGAACGAGCAGTACTTC	CASSRTSGRNEQYF
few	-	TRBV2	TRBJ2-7	TGTGCCAGCAGTCCCTCCTCCGCCAGCTACGAGCAGTACTTC	CASSPSSASYEQYF
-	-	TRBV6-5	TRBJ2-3	TGTGCCAGCAAGTCGGAGGGCCGTGGAGATACGCAGTATTTT	CASKSEGRGDTQYF
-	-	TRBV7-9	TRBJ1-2	TGTGCCAGCAGCTTAGTAGTGGATGGCTACACCTTC	CASSLVVDGYTF
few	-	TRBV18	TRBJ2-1	TGTGCCAGCTCACCCTCCAGCCAGGGCCGGGATGAGCAGTTCTTC	CASSPSSQGRDEQFF
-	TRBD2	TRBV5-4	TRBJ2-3	TGTGCCAGCAGCTCAAGATCTAGCGGCCCTGCAGATACGCAGTATTTT	CASSSRSSGPADTQYF
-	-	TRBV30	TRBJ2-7	TGTGCCTGGAGTGTACTGGGTAGCCTCGAGCAGTACTTC	CAWSVLGSLEQYF
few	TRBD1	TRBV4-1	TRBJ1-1	TGCGCCAGCAGTGGCAACAGGGGTTACAACACTGAAGCTTTCTTT	CASSGNRGYNTEAFF
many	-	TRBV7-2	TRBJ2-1	TGTGCCAGCAGCCAGGGAACCTACAATGAGCAGTTCTTC	CASSQGTYNEQFF
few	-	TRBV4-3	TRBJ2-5	TGCGCCAGCAGCCAAGATCGGTCAACCCAGTACTTC	CASSQDRSTQYF